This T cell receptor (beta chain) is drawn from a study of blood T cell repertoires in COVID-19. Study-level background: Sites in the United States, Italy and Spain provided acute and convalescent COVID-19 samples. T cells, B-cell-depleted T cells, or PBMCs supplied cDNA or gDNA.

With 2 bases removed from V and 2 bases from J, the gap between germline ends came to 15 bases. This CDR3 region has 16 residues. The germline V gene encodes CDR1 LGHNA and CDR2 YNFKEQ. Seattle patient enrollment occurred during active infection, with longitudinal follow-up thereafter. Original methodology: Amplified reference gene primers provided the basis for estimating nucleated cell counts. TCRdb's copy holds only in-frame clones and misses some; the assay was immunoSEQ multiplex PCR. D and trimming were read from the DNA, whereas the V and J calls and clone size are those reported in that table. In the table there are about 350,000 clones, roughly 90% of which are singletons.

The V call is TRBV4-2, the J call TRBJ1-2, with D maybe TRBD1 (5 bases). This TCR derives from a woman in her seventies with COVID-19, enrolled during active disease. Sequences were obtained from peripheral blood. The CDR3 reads CASSQSAGTLNYGYTF. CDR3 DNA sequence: TGTGCCAGCAGCCAAAGTGCTGGGACTCTGAACTATGGCTACACCTTC.